The T cell receptor beta chain described here comes from a study of T-cell memory formation after mild COVID-19. Study-level information: Most TCR clusters belonged to a single donor.

The germline CDR1 and CDR2 sequences are DFQATT and SNEGSKA (reference sequence). V gave up 2 bases and J gave up 4 bases, with 12 bases separating them. There are 13 residues in the CDR3. The study's findings and limits: Pre-infection memory harbored some responding clones, suggesting cross-reactive memory joined. Researchers report contracting CD4+ clones mostly in CM and EM, with CD8+ clones in EMRA.

5'RACE with constant-segment primers yielded barcoded, UMI-tagged TCR alpha and TCR beta cDNA libraries. TCRdb itself ran the 5' RACE reads through MiXCR, one entry per CDR3 protein. There are 540,000 or so distinct CDR3 sequences in the sample; roughly 20% occur only once, and under 15% lies in the top ten. This clonotype was counted only a few times. Antigen specificity is unknown. The specimen sequenced was PBMCs or a T cell subset sorted from them (not recorded which). The rearrangement joins TRBV20-1 to TRBJ2-7; the D call may be TRBD1 or TRBD2 (6 bases each). The TCR originated in an adult woman who had mild COVID-19 (a few samples of this study predate the infection). Cell type and time point are not known. CDR3 in amino acids: CSARRGAPYEQYF. CDR3 in DNA: TGCAGTGCTAGAAGGGGGGCACCTTACGAGCAGTACTTC.